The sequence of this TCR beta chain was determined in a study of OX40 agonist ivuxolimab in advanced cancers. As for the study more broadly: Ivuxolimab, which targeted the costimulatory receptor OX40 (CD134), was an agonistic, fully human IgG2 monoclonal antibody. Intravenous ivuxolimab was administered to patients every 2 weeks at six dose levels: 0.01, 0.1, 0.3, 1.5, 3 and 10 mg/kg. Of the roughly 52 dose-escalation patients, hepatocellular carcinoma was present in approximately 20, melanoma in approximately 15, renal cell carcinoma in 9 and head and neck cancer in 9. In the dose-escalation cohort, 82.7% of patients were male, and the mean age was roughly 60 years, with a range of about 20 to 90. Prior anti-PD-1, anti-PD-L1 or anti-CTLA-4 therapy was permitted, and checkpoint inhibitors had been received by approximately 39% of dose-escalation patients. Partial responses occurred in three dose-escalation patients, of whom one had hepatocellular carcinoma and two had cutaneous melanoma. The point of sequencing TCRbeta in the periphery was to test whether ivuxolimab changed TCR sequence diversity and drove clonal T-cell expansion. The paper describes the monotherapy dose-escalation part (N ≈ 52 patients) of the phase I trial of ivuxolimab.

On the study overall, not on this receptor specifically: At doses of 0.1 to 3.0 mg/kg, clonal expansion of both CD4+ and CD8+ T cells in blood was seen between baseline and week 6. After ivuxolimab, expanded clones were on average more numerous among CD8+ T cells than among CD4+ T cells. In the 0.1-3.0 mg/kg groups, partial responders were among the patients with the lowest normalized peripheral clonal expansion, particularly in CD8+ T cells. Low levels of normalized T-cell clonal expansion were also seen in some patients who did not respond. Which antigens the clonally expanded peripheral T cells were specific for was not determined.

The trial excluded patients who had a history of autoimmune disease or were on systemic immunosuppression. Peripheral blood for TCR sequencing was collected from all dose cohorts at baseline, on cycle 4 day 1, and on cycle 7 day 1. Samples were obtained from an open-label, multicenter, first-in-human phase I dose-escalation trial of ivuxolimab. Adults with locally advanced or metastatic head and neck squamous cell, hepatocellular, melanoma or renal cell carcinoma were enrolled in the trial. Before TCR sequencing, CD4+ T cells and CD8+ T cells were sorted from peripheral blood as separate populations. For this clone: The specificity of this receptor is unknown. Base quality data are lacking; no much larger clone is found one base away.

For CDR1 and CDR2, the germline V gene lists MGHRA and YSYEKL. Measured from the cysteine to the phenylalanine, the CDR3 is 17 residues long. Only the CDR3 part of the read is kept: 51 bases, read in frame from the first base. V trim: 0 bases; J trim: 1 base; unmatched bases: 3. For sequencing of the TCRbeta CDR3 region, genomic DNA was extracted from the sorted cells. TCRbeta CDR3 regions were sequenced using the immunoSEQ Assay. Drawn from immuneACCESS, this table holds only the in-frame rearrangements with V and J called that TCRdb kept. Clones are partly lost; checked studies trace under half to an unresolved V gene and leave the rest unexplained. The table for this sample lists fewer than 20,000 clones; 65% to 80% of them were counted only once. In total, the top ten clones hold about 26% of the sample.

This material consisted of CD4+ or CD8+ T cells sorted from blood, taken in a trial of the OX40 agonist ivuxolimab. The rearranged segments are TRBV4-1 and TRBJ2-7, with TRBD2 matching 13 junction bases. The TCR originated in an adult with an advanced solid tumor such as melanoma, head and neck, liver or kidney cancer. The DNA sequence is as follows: TGCGCCAGCAGCCAAGAGACTAGCGGGAGGACATCCTACGAGCAGTACTTC. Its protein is CASSQETSGRTSYEQYF.